This TCR beta chain was obtained from a study of monozygotic twins with inflammatory bowel disease. Each sample had eight separate cDNA synthesis reactions. Added by template switching were UMIs that each held a 6-nucleotide sample barcode. No DNA is given; TCRdb re-called the 5' RACE reads and lists each CDR3 protein once. This specimen shows approximately 400,000 distinct CDR3 sequences; the ten leading clones hold around 2.4%. Turning to this clonotype: Its cognate antigen is unknown.

Study-wide results and limits: The data did not back a single strong IBD-associated clonotype or signal.

CDR1 DFQATT and CDR2 SNEGSKA come from the germline V gene (reference sequence). The CDR3 has 14 amino acids. The chain recombines TRBV20-1 with TRBJ1-6; TCRdb's assignment of TRBD1 cannot be checked, as there is no DNA. Sequencing was performed on blood. This receptor was identified in a human donor with ulcerative colitis or Crohn's disease, or a healthy co-twin of an affected twin (not recorded which). This CDR3 reads CSAPLQGYNSPLHF.